The 10 T cell receptor beta chains in this list originate from one sample, sequenced in a study of OX40 agonist ivuxolimab in advanced cancers. Sequencing used immunoSEQ multiplex PCR; TCRdb keeps in-frame clones, though not all of them. Here the sample spans 98,000 or so clones, under 95% being singletons. The source was CD4+ or CD8+ T cells sorted from blood, collected in a trial of the OX40 agonist ivuxolimab. The receptors derive from an adult with an advanced solid tumor such as melanoma, head and neck, liver or kidney cancer.

CDR3 residues: CAWGDRGAEKLFF. CDR3 coding DNA: TGTGCCTGGGGGGACAGGGGGGCAGAAAAACTGTTTTTT. The chain couples TRBV30 to TRBJ1-4, with TRBD1 identical over 11 bases. V was pared by 5 bases and J by 8 bases, with 4 bases of the junction left unmatched. Germline V gene lookup returns CDR1 GTSNPN and CDR2 SVGIG (reference sequence). The CDR3 sequence is 13 residues long.

The rearrangement joins TRBV13 to TRBJ1-2; 7 positions match TRBD1. Germline CDR1 reads PRHDT; CDR2 reads FYEKMQ (reference sequence). The CDR3 covers 14 residues. With V trimmed by 7 bases and J by 5 bases, 10 bases remained unmatched. The DNA of the CDR3 is TGTGCCAGCATTCGCGGACAGGTTCCATATGGCTACACCTTC. This translates into CASIRGQVPYGYTF.

The chain couples TRBV5-1 to TRBJ2-5, with 10 positions matching TRBD2. This CDR3 comprises 15 residues. CDR1 SGHRS and CDR2 YFSETQ come from the germline V gene. Unmatched junction bases numbered 7, after V lost 1 base and J lost 7 bases. CDR3 region: CASSLSPSGSGTQYF. As DNA, the CDR3 is TGCGCCAGCAGCTTGTCGCCTAGCGGGAGTGGGACCCAGTACTTC.

This clone turned up a few times. This chain uses TRBV18 with TRBJ1-2, with D perhaps TRBD1 (5 bases). CDR3 length: 15 residues. Germline V gives CDR1 KGHSH, CDR2 LQKENI. The ends were cut back, 3 bases at V and 0 bases at J, with 11 bases in the middle. The CDR3 spells CASSPPTAPNYGYTF. For the CDR3, the DNA is TGTGCCAGCTCACCCCCGACAGCGCCTAACTATGGCTACACCTTC.

The sample holds one count of this clone. The rearrangement links TRBV30 to TRBJ1-6; D is undetermined. Germline CDR1 GTSNPN, CDR2 SVGIG (reference sequence). The CDR3 consists of 14 residues. V was clipped by 6 bases and J by 0 bases, with 9 bases between them. As DNA, the CDR3 is TGTGCCTGTGCTCTTAGCTCCTATAATTCACCCCTCCACTTT. Residues: CACALSSYNSPLHF. The entire variable domain, with the rest obtained from reference TRBV30 and TRBJ1-6, is as follows: SQTIHQWPATLVQPVGSPLSLECTVEGTSNPNLYWYRQAAGRGLQLLFYSVGIGQISSEVPQNLSASRPQDRQFILSSKKLLLSDSGFYLCACALSSYNSPLHFGNGTRLTVT.

With regard to this clone: This sample also contains other DNA sequences that code for the same CDR3. The chain links TRBV5-1 to TRBJ2-3; 11 nucleotides line up with TRBD2. Germline values: CDR1 SGHRS, CDR2 YFSETQ. The trim removed 0 bases at V and 0 bases at J, leaving 0 bases unmatched. The CDR3 has 16 amino acids. This CDR3 reads CASSLGLAGSTDTQYF. CDR3 nucleotide sequence: TGCGCCAGCAGCTTGGGACTAGCGGGAAGCACAGATACGCAGTATTTT. The full variable domain, with the rest looked up from reference TRBV5-1 and TRBJ2-3, is KAGVTQTPRYLIKTRGQQVTLSCSPISGHRSVSWYQQTPGQGLQFLFEYFSETQRNKGNFPGRFSGRQFSNSRSEMNVSTLELGDSALYLCASSLGLAGSTDTQYFGPGTRLTVL.

The V call is TRBV15, the J call TRBJ2-1; D gene unclear. V lost 4 bases, J lost 8 bases, and 12 bases lay in between. Germline CDR1 and CDR2: LNHNV and YYDKDF (reference sequence). CDR3 length: 13 residues. The CDR3 DNA reads as TGTGCCACCAGCATTTATGATAAGGATGAGCAGTTCTTC. Its protein product is CATSIYDKDEQFF.

V usage is TRBV18 and J usage is TRBJ2-2; no reliable D call. Between the trimmed V and J ends, which lost 4 bases and 6 bases, there was a span of 6 bases. From germline, CDR1 is KGHSH and CDR2 LQKENI. The CDR3 is made up of 12 amino acids. In DNA form, the CDR3 reads TGTGCCAGCTCACATCGGGCCGGGGAGCTGTTTTTT. Translating it yields CASSHRAGELFF.

The chain has TRBV4-1 and TRBJ2-7, with 8 bases matching TRBD2. CDR1 is MGHRA, CDR2 YSYEKL, per germline. This CDR3 has 17 amino acids. J lost 0 bases, V lost 1 base, and 8 bases had no gene match. CDR3 residues: CASSQGFASGFSYEQYF. The CDR3, as DNA: TGCGCCAGCAGCCAAGGATTTGCTAGCGGGTTCTCCTACGAGCAGTACTTC.

This chain joins TRBV30 and TRBJ2-3; no reliable D call. This CDR3 spans 14 amino acids. Germline assignment: CDR1 GTSNPN and CDR2 SVGIG (reference sequence). Trimming stripped 0 bases from V and 3 bases from J, with 10 bases between. The CDR3 protein is CAWSVPAVTDTQYF. CDR3 DNA: TGTGCCTGGAGTGTACCGGCCGTTACAGATACGCAGTATTTT. Full variable domain (missing parts from reference TRBV30 and TRBJ2-3): SQTIHQWPATLVQPVGSPLSLECTVEGTSNPNLYWYRQAAGRGLQLLFYSVGIGQISSEVPQNLSASRPQDRQFILSSKKLLLSDSGFYLCAWSVPAVTDTQYFGPGTRLTVL.